The present entry profiles one TCR beta chain with its context. These data come from a study of blood T cell repertoires in COVID-19. Using immunoSEQ multiplex PCR, the repertoire was profiled, and TCRdb retains in-frame clones only, with some absent. The sample holds about 100,000 clones, just over 90% seen once. The ends lost 7 bases at V and 4 bases at J; junction bases unmatched: 12. The germline V gene encodes CDR1 SGHTA and CDR2 FQGNSA. The CDR3 contains 16 residues. This sequence was found in a man aged 50-59 years with active COVID-19. The material sequenced was peripheral blood. The chain carries TRBV7-2 and TRBJ2-3; 9 nucleotides match TRBD2. CDR3 sequence reads: CASTRIAGASADTQYF. CDR3 sequence (DNA): TGTGCCAGCACCCGTATAGCGGGGGCTAGCGCAGATACGCAGTATTTT.